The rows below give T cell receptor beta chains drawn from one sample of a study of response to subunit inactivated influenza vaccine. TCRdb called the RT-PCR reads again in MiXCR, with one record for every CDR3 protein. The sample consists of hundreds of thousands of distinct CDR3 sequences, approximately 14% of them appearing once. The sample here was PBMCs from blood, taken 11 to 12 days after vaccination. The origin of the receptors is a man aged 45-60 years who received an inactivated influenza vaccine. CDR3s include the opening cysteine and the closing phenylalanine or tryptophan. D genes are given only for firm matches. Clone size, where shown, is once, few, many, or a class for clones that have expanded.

TGCAGTGCTAGAGACCTTAGAGACACCGGGGAGCTGTTTTTT	CSARDLRDTGELFF	TRBV20-1	TRBJ2-2	.	.
TGCGCCAGCACGGATATAAGTAGGGACAACTACTACGAGCAGTACTTC	CASTDISRDNYYEQYF	TRBV10-2	TRBJ2-7	many	.
TGTGCCAGCCGTTTAACTAGCGAGGGTGAGCAGTTCTTC	CASRLTSEGEQFF	TRBV25-1	TRBJ2-1	.	TRBD2
TGTGCCAGCAGTTACCAGGGTTCCCACACAGATACGCAGTATTTT	CASSYQGSHTDTQYF	TRBV6-2/TRBV6-3	TRBJ2-3	few	.
TGTGCCAGCAGCTTAGTCGAGAACACCGGGGAGCTGTTTTTT	CASSLVENTGELFF	TRBV11-2	TRBJ2-2	few	.
TGCGCCAGCAGCCAACGGGTGCGGGAAGAGACCCAGTACTTC	CASSQRVREETQYF	TRBV4-1	TRBJ2-5	few	.
TGTGCCAGCAGTACCTACACGAGCTCCTACGAGCAGTACTTC	CASSTYTSSYEQYF	TRBV28	TRBJ2-7	few	.
TGCGCCAGCAGCCACGGGGGGGCGAACACCGGGGAGCTGTTTTTT	CASSHGGANTGELFF	TRBV5-1	TRBJ2-2	.	TRBD2
TGTGCCAGCAGCAGCGGACTAGCGGACCCCACAGATACGCAGTATTTT	CASSSGLADPTDTQYF	TRBV7-6	TRBJ2-3	.	TRBD2
TGCAGCGTTGAAGGCAGGGCCAACACCGGGGAGCTGTTTTTT	CSVEGRANTGELFF	TRBV29-1	TRBJ2-2	.	.
TGCAGCGCGCTTACTAGCGGGGGCTACAATGAGCAGTTCTTC	CSALTSGGYNEQFF	TRBV29-1	TRBJ2-1	many	TRBD2
TGTGCCAGCAGCAAGACAGCGCCAGGAGAGACCCAGTACTTC	CASSKTAPGETQYF	TRBV12-3/TRBV12-4	TRBJ2-5	few	.
TGTGCCAGCAGCTCGTTTACGAGTGGCTACACCTTC	CASSSFTSGYTF	TRBV11-2	TRBJ1-2	.	.
TGCAGTGCGCCGAGGAGCGGGAGCACAGATACGCAGTATTTT	CSAPRSGSTDTQYF	TRBV20-1	TRBJ2-3	.	.
TGTGCCAGCAGCTGGGGCAGGGCCCGCAATGAGCAGTTCTTC	CASSWGRARNEQFF	TRBV11-1	TRBJ2-1	.	.
TGCAGTGCCAAGACTAGCGGGGGCACAGATACGCAGTATTTT	CSAKTSGGTDTQYF	TRBV20-1	TRBJ2-3	many	TRBD2
TGTGCCACCAGTGCCTATGTAGCGGGGGTGGACCAAGAGACCCAGTACTTC	CATSAYVAGVDQETQYF	TRBV24-1	TRBJ2-5	many	TRBD2
TGTGCCAGCAGCGCTATTGGGACTAGCGGGAGAAACGAGCAGTACTTC	CASSAIGTSGRNEQYF	TRBV3-1	TRBJ2-7	few	TRBD2
TGCGCCAGCAGCCAAGAGTATGGCTCCGTTGGAGGTAGGGGAGTCACAGATACGCAGTATTTT	CASSQEYGSVGGRGVTDTQYF	TRBV4-1	TRBJ2-3	.	.
TGTGCCAGCAGCCAAAACAGGGCCCCTTTAAAAGAGACCCAGTACTTC	CASSQNRAPLKETQYF	TRBV28	TRBJ2-5	few	.
TGCGCCAGCAGCCCTGGACAGGGGGCCACCTCTGGAAACACCATATATTTT	CASSPGQGATSGNTIYF	TRBV4-1	TRBJ1-3	few	TRBD1
TGTGCCAGCAGCGAAACAGCAACTAATGAAAAACTGTTTTTT	CASSETATNEKLFF	TRBV9	TRBJ1-4	few	.
TGTGCCATCAGCGGGACAGGGCGAGAGACCCAGTACTTC	CAISGTGRETQYF	TRBV10-3	TRBJ2-5	.	TRBD1
TGTGCCAGCAGCGTAGGATCCGGGACAGGGGGCGTAGAGCAGTACTTC	CASSVGSGTGGVEQYF	TRBV9	TRBJ2-7	few	TRBD1
TGTGCCAGTAGTATTCAATTCCTTTGGGACAGGCGGTCTGTCGCTGGCTACACCTTC	CASSIQFLWDRRSVAGYTF	TRBV19	TRBJ1-2	few	TRBD1
TGTGCCAGCAGACTACAGGGCCTCCAGTTGGCTTTCTTT	CASRLQGLQLAFF	TRBV12-3/TRBV12-4	TRBJ1-1	many	.
TGTGCTAGCAGCCCAATGCAACAAGGGTCGGAGCAGTACTTC	CASSPMQQGSEQYF	TRBV7-7	TRBJ2-7	few	.
TGCGCCAGCAGCCATCAGCGGGGACCAGGGGATACGCAGTATTTT	CASSHQRGPGDTQYF	TRBV4-3	TRBJ2-3	few	TRBD2
TGCGCCAGCAGCCAAGAAAGCTCACTAGCGGTGCTGTACAATGAGCAGTTCTTC	CASSQESSLAVLYNEQFF	TRBV4-1	TRBJ2-1	.	TRBD2
TGTGCCAGCGGGTCCGGGACAGTCATTGACTATGGCTACACCTTC	CASGSGTVIDYGYTF	TRBV6-2/TRBV6-3	TRBJ1-2	.	TRBD1
TGTGCCAGCAGCTTAGGGTTTCCAGGGGTCTATGGCTACACCTTC	CASSLGFPGVYGYTF	TRBV7-2	TRBJ1-2	few	.
TGTGCCAGCACCCTCTCAGGGGTGCCCTACGAGCAGTACTTC	CASTLSGVPYEQYF	TRBV6-2/TRBV6-3	TRBJ2-7	few	.
TGCAGTGTGCTGAGGGACTACACAGATACGCAGTATTTT	CSVLRDYTDTQYF	TRBV20-1	TRBJ2-3	.	TRBD2
TGTGCCAGCAGCGCAGGGACAGGGGGAATGAACACTGAAGCTTTCTTT	CASSAGTGGMNTEAFF	TRBV5-5	TRBJ1-1	few	TRBD1
TGTGCCAGCAGTTACTCCGTCGGTCGAGGATTCTTC	CASSYSVGRGFF	TRBV6-2/TRBV6-3	TRBJ2-1	.	.
TGTGCCAGCACCCCGGGGGGGGGTACCTACGAGCAGTACTTC	CASTPGGGTYEQYF	TRBV12-3/TRBV12-4	TRBJ2-7	.	TRBD2
TGCAGTGCTAGCGGAACTAGCACAGATACGCAGTATTTT	CSASGTSTDTQYF	TRBV20-1	TRBJ2-3	many	.
TGCGCCAGCAGCTTGGTCGGCGGGAGGGAAGGGGCCAAAAACATTCAGTACTTC	CASSLVGGREGAKNIQYF	TRBV5-1	TRBJ2-4	.	TRBD2
TGTGCCAGCAGTTTTCACGGTTTGTCAGGGGACACAGATACGCAGTATTTT	CASSFHGLSGDTDTQYF	TRBV12-3/TRBV12-4	TRBJ2-3	.	.
TGTGCCATCAGTGAGTCTGCGGCTAGCGGGGGGAGCTCCTACAATGAGCAGTTCTTC	CAISESAASGGSSYNEQFF	TRBV10-3	TRBJ2-1	few	TRBD2
TGTGCCAGCAGCCTAACGGCTAGCGGGGGTAATGAGCAGTTCTTC	CASSLTASGGNEQFF	TRBV12-3/TRBV12-4	TRBJ2-1	few	TRBD2
TGTGCCAGCAGCCAAGCCCTTCCGCGGGGACAGGGTGAGCAGTTCTTC	CASSQALPRGQGEQFF	TRBV4-2	TRBJ2-1	.	TRBD1
TGTGCCTGGATCCAAGGAGGGACAGGGTATACGCAGTTCTTC	CAWIQGGTGYTQFF	TRBV30	TRBJ2-1	.	TRBD1
TGTGCCAGCAGCCAACTGACAGGGCGCGATGAAAAACTGTTTTTT	CASSQLTGRDEKLFF	TRBV5-5	TRBJ1-4	.	TRBD1
TGTGCCAGCAGCCCCCTTAATTATCGGGAGGCTTCCCTCTCTGGGGCCAACGTCCTGACTTTC	CASSPLNYREASLSGANVLTF	TRBV4-2	TRBJ2-6	.	TRBD2
TGTGCCAGCAGTTACCCGGACTCTTACATAAACACCGGGGAGCTGTTTTTT	CASSYPDSYINTGELFF	TRBV6-5	TRBJ2-2	few	.
TGTGCCACCGAAGACAGGGGCCGAAACACCATATATTTT	CATEDRGRNTIYF	TRBV12-3/TRBV12-4	TRBJ1-3	.	TRBD1
TGTGCCAGCAGTTGGACAGGGGTGGATGGCTACACCTTC	CASSWTGVDGYTF	TRBV6-2/TRBV6-3	TRBJ1-2	few	TRBD1
TGTGCCAGCAGCCTAACGACCGAAAGCGCGTTAGAGCAGTACTTC	CASSLTTESALEQYF	TRBV4-2	TRBJ2-7	.	.
TGCAGTGCTAGAAGTTCTGGCTCTGGAAACACCATATATTTT	CSARSSGSGNTIYF	TRBV20-1	TRBJ1-3	.	.
TGTGCCAGCTCACCGTCGCCAGGGGTTGAGCAGTACTTC	CASSPSPGVEQYF	TRBV18	TRBJ2-7	.	.
TGTGCCAGCATCCTTAGCGAGGACAAAAACATTCAGTACTTC	CASILSEDKNIQYF	TRBV12-3/TRBV12-4	TRBJ2-4	.	.
TGCAGTGCTAGAGACGGTCTTTCGGGACAGGATCGATTCGAGCAGTACTTC	CSARDGLSGQDRFEQYF	TRBV20-1	TRBJ2-7	few	TRBD1